This T cell receptor (beta chain) comes out of a study of T cells after yellow fever vaccination. Points from the study as a whole: Though weaker, the secondary response peaked faster, on day 5 versus 15.

TCRdb reprocessed the 5' RACE reads with MiXCR, giving one entry per CDR3 protein. The sample gives more than 65,000 distinct CDR3 sequences, about an eighth of which show up once; under 30% is in the top ten. As concerns this clonotype: One end of the junction is discordant with germline, which a read error may explain.

The CDR3 covers 15 residues. Germline lookup yields CDR1 MNHNS and CDR2 SASEGT. The material sequenced was CD8+ T cells not binding an NS4B(214-222) dextramer, sorted from PBMCs, taken less than 25 days after the first yellow fever vaccination. The source is a man between 18 and 29 years old who received the YFV17D yellow fever vaccine. The chain is built from TRBV6-1 and TRBJ2-1; 7 nucleotides agree with TRBD2. For the CDR3, the DNA is TGTGCCAGCAGTCCCGCCGGCGGGGGTCACAATGCGCAGTTCTTC. The encoded protein is CASSPAGGGHNAQFF.